Listed below are T cell receptor beta chains from one sample, sequenced in a study of blood T cells in healthy people across ages. TCRdb fed the 5' RACE reads into MiXCR, producing one record per CDR3 protein. The sample lists about 1.5 million distinct CDR3 sequences; approximately 39% were seen once. The sequencing sample was made of blood. Receptors originate from a woman aged 18-29 years in good health. Both conserved end residues are part of each CDR3. A D gene is named only where the DNA matches it firmly. Expanded clones get a size class; other rows say once, few or many, or leave the size out.

clone size | J gene | V gene | D gene | CDR3 DNA | CDR3 protein
- | TRBJ2-7 | TRBV29-1 | TRBD2 | TGCAGCGTTGAGCTAGCGGGTTTTTCCTACGAGCAGTACTTC | CSVELAGFSYEQYF
- | TRBJ2-1 | TRBV6-1 | TRBD1 | TGTGCCAGCGCTCGGGACAGGTCATACAATGAGCAGTTCTTC | CASARDRSYNEQFF
- | TRBJ2-2 | TRBV4-2 | - | TGTGCCAGCAGCCACCCCCTAGCCCGGAACTCCGGGGAGCTGTTTTTT | CASSHPLARNSGELFF
- | TRBJ2-5 | TRBV27 | TRBD2 | TGTGCCAGCAGATGGGGGTCCGGGACTAGCGGGTTAAATGAGCAGTACTTC | CASRWGSGTSGLNEQYF
- | TRBJ1-2 | TRBV29-1 | - | TGCAGCGTTGAAGAAAAGGGACCGAACTATGGCTACACCTTC | CSVEEKGPNYGYTF
- | TRBJ1-6 | TRBV5-6 | - | TGTGCCAGCAGCCCGAGAAGAAATCCACCCCTCCACTTT | CASSPRRNPPLHF
few | TRBJ2-7 | TRBV10-3 | - | TGTGCCACTTCACCGCAGGGAACCTACGAGCAGTACTTC | CATSPQGTYEQYF
- | TRBJ2-1 | TRBV21-1 | - | TGTGCCAGCAGCCCTTGCGGGAGGGTCGTTGAGCAGTTCTTC | CASSPCGRVVEQFF
few | TRBJ2-1 | TRBV24-1 | TRBD1 | TGTGCCACCAGTGAGACAGGGGGCGCAGGCTACAATGAGCAGTTCTTC | CATSETGGAGYNEQFF
- | TRBJ1-2 | TRBV5-1 | - | TGCGCCAGCAGTCGGGCAGTTGACGGTACTAACTATGGCTACACCTTC | CASSRAVDGTNYGYTF
few | TRBJ1-2 | TRBV27 | - | TGTGCCAGCAGTTTGGAAGGGTCGAGTGGCTACACCTTC | CASSLEGSSGYTF
- | TRBJ1-2 | TRBV7-9 | - | TGTGCCAGCAGGCGAACCGGGACCGCAGTGCTACCCAACTATGGCTACACCTTC | CASRRTGTAVLPNYGYTF
- | TRBJ2-1 | TRBV6-6 | - | TGTGCCAGCAGGACAGGCGGTGAGCAGTTCTTC | CASRTGGEQFF
- | TRBJ1-5 | TRBV18 | TRBD1 | TGTGCCAGCTCCCTTTGGACAGGGGTCAATCAGCCCCAGCATTTT | CASSLWTGVNQPQHF
few | TRBJ2-3 | TRBV2 | - | TGTGCCAGCAGTGAAGTCGGGACAAACACAGATACGCAGTATTTT | CASSEVGTNTDTQYF
many | TRBJ1-5 | TRBV27 | - | TGTGCCAGCAGGGCGGGGTCCAATCAGCCCCAGCATTTT | CASRAGSNQPQHF
- | TRBJ2-5 | TRBV3-1 | - | TGTGCCAGCAGCCGGACAGAGCCCAGGGAGCAGTACTTC | CASSRTEPREQYF
- | TRBJ1-1 | TRBV12-3/TRBV12-4 | - | TGTGCCAGCAGTTCGAATAGGGAAGCTTTCTTT | CASSSNREAFF
- | TRBJ2-1 | TRBV7-2 | - | TGTGCCAGCAGCTTACGGGGGGCGGGGTCCTCCTACAATGAGCAGTTCTTC | CASSLRGAGSSYNEQFF